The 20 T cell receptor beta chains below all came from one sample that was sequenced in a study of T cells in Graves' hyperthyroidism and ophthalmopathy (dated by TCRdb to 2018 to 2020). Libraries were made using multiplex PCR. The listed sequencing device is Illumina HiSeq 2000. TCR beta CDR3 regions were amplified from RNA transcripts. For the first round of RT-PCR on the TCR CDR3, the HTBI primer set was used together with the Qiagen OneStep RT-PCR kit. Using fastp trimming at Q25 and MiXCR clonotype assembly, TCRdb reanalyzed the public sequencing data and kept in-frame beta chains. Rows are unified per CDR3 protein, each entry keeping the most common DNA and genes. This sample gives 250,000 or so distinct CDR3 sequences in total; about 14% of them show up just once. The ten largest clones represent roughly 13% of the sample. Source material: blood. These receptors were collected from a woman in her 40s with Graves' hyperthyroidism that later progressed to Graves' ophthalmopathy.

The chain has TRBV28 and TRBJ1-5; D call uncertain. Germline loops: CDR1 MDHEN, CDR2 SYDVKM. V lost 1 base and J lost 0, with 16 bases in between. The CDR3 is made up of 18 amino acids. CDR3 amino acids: CASSLFSPLAYSNQPQHF. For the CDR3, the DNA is TGTGCCAGCAGTTTATTTTCACCACTGGCCTATAGCAATCAGCCCCAGCATTTT.

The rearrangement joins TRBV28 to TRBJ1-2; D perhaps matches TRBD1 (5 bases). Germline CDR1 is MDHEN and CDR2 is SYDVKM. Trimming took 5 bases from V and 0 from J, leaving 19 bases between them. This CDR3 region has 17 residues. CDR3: CASSDPALRGANYGYTF. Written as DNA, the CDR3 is TGTGCCAGCAGTGATCCTGCTTTGAGGGGTGCTAACTATGGCTACACCTTC.

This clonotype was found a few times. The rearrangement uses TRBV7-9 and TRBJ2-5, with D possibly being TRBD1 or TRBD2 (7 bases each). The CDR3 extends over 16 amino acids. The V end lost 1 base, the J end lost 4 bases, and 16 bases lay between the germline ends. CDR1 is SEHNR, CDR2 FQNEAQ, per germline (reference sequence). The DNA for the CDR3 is TGTGCCAGCAGCTTAGATCTGGAGCGGGACAGAGAGACCCAGTACTTC. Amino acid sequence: CASSLDLERDRETQYF.

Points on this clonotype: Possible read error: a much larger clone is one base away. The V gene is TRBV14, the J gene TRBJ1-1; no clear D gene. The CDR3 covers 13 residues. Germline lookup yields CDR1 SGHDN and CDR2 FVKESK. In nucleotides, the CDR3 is TGTGCCAGCAGCCAAGTGTTTGACACTCAAGCTTTCTTT. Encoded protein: CASSQVFDTQAFF.

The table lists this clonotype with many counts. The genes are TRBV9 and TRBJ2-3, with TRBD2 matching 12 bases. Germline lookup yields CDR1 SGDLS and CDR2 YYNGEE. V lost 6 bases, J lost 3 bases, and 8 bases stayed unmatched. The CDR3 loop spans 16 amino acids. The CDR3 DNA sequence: TGTGCCAGCACCCGGACTAGCGGGATTGAAACAGATACGCAGTATTTT. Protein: CASTRTSGIETDTQYF.

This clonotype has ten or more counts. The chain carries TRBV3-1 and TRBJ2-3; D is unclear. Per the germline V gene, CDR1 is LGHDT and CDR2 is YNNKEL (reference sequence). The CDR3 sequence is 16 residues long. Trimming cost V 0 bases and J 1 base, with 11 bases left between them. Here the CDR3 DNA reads TGTGCCAGCAGCCAAGAACGGCGCTACCGCACAGATACGCAGTATTTT. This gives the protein CASSQERRYRTDTQYF.

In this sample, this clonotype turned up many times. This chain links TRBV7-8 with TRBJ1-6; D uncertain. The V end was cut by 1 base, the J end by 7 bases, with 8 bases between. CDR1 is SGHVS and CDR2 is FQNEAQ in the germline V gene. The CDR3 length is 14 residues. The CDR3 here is CASSLGGMNSPLHF. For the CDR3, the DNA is TGTGCCAGCAGCTTAGGGGGAATGAATTCACCCCTCCACTTT. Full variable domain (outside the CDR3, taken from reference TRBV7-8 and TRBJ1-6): GAGVSQSPRYKVAKRGQDVALRCDPISGHVSLFWYQQALGQGPEFLTYFQNEAQLDKSGLPSDRFFAERPEGSVSTLKIQRTQQEDSAVYLCASSLGGMNSPLHFGNGTRLTVT.

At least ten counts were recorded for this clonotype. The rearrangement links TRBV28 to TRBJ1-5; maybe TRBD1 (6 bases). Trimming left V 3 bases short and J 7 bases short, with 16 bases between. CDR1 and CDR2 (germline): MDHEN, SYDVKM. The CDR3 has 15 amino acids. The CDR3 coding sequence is TGTGCCAGCAGTTTGAGGTCTGGAGGGGGACAGCCCCAGCATTTT. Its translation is CASSLRSGGGQPQHF.

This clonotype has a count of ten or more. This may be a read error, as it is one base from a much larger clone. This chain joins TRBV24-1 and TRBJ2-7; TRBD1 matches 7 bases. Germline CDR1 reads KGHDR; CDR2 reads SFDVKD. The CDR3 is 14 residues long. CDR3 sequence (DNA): TGTGCCACCAGTGATACCGGGACAGCCTACGGGCAGTACTTC. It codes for CATSDTGTAYGQYF.

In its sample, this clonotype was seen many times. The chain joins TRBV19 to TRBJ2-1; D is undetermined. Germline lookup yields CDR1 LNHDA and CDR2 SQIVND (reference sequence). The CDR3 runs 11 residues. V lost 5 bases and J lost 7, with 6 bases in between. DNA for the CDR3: TGTGCCAGTAGTTGGTGGAATGAGCAGTTCTTC. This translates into CASSWWNEQFF.

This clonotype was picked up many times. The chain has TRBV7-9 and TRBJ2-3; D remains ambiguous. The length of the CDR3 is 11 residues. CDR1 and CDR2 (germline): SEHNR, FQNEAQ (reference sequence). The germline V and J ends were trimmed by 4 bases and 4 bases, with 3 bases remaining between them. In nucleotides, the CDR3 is TGTGCCAGCAGCTGGGCAGATACGCAGTATTTT. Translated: CASSWADTQYF.

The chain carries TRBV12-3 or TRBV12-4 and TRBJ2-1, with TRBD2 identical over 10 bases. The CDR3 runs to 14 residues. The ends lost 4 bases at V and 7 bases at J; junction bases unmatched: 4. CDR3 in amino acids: CASSWASGSNEQFF. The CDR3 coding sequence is TGTGCCAGCAGTTGGGCTAGCGGGAGTAATGAGCAGTTCTTC.

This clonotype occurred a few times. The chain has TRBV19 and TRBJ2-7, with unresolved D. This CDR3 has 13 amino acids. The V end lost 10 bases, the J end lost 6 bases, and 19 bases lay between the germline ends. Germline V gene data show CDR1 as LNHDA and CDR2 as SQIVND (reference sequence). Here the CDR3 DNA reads TGTGCCACCTCCCCGGTGGGGTACGGCGAGCAGTACTTC. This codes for CATSPVGYGEQYF.

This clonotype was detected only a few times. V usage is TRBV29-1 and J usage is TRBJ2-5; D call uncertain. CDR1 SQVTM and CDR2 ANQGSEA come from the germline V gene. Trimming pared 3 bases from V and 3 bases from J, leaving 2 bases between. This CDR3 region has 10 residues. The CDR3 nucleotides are TGCAGCGTTGATGAAGAGACCCAGTACTTC. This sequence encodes CSVDEETQYF.

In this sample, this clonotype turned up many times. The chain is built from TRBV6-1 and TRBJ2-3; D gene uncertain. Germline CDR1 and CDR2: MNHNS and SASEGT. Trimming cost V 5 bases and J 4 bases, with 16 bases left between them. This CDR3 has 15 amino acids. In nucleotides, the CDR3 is TGTGCCAGCAGTTTTTCCAAGAGTGGGCCAGATACGCAGTATTTT. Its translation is CASSFSKSGPDTQYF.

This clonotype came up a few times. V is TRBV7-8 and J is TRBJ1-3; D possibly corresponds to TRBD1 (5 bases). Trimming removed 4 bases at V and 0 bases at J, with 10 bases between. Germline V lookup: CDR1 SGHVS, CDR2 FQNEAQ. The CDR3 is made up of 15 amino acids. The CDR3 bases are TGTGCCAGCAGCTCGGGACGGCTCTCTGGAAACACCATATATTTT. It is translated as CASSSGRLSGNTIYF.

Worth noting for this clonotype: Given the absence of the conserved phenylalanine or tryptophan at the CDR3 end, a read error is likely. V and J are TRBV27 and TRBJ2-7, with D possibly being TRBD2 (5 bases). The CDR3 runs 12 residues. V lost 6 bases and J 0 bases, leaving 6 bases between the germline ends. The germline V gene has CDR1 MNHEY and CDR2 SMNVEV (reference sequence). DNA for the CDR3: TGTGCCAGCAGGGGGAGCTCCTACGAGCAGTACCTC. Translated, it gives CASRGSSYEQYL.

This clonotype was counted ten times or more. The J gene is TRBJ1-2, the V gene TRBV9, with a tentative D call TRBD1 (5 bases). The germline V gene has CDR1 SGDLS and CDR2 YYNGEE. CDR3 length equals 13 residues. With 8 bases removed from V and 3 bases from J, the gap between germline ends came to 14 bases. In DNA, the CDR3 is TGTGCCAGTAGCCCAGGGTATGACTATGGCTACACCTTC. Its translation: CASSPGYDYGYTF.

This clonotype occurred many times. CDR3 sequence reads: CASSVGTKIRDEQFF. CDR3 in DNA: TGTGCCAGCAGCGTAGGCACTAAAATCAGGGATGAGCAGTTCTTC. The chain uses TRBV9 and TRBJ2-1; D may be TRBD1 (5 bases). Trimming took 0 bases from V and 8 from J, leaving 15 bases between them. This CDR3 region has 15 residues. Germline-derived CDR1 and CDR2 are SGDLS and YYNGEE.

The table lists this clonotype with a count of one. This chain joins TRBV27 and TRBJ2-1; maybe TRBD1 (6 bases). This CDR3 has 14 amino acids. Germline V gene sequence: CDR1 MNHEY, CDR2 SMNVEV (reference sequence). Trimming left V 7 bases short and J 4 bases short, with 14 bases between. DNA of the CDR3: TGTGCCAGCACATCGGACAGTCTTTACAATGAGCAGTTCTTC. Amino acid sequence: CASTSDSLYNEQFF.